This TCR beta chain was sequenced during a study of T-cell memory formation after mild COVID-19. Across the whole study: TCR clustering was largely donor specific.

TCRdb re-called the 5' RACE reads with MiXCR, one entry per CDR3 protein. The data show about 560,000 distinct CDR3 sequences, 20% to 25% seen once. With respect to this clonotype: Its antigen is as yet unknown.

This CDR3 has 17 amino acids. V was pared by 1 base and J by 7 bases, with 12 bases of the junction left unmatched. Study results and caveats: CD4+ contracting clones were mainly CM and EM; CD8+ ones, EMRA.

Sequenced material: PBMCs or a T cell subset sorted from them (not recorded which). The TCR originated in an adult woman who had mild COVID-19 (a few samples of this study predate the infection). Cell type and time point are not known. The rearrangement uses TRBV23-1 and TRBJ2-1; TRBD2 aligns across 8 bases. TRBV23-1 is annotated as an ORF whose role is uncertain. The CDR3 loop reads CASSQLGLEREKNEQFF. The DNA for the CDR3 is TGCGCCAGCAGTCAATTGGGGCTCGAGCGGGAGAAGAATGAGCAGTTCTTC.